This T cell receptor beta chain derives from a study of cytomegalovirus exposure and HLA in healthy donors. V lost 4 bases to trimming and J lost 3 bases, with 12 bases between them. CDR1 is MGHRA, CDR2 YSYEKL, per germline. The CDR3 runs 14 residues. This clone was detected a few times. Its matching antigen is unknown. General study results and limits: Associated with cytomegalovirus, according to the listing, were around 160 TCR beta chains. What TCR beta sequences reportedly achieved was accurate prediction of HLA-A and HLA-B alleles in most subjects.

60 Vbeta and 13 Jbeta primers were used in PCR. The assay was immunoSEQ multiplex PCR, and TCRdb's table has in-frame clones only and misses some. The sample lists 160,000 or so clones, about 73% occurring once. The sample was PBMCs. The clonotype was recovered from a woman aged 40 to 49 in good health and CMV-seronegative. This chain connects TRBV4-1 to TRBJ1-2; D ambiguous. DNA of the CDR3: TGCGCCAGCAGCCCAAAGCGGGGTGACTATGGCTACACCTTC. Protein product: CASSPKRGDYGYTF.